The 12 T cell receptor beta chains listed next were all sequenced from one sample in a study of blood T cells in healthy people across ages. Next came a second PCR, run for about 7 to 12 cycles, which used a sample-barcoded 5' primer along with a J-beta primer mix. TCRdb analysed the 5' RACE reads with MiXCR anew, one entry per CDR3 protein. Seen here are about 600,000 distinct CDR3 sequences, 40% to 55% observed once, and the top ten hold roughly 24%. Material: blood. The receptors stem from a man older than 75 in good health.

V is TRBV20-1 and J is TRBJ2-3; D gene uncertain. The CDR3 runs 15 residues. CDR1 DFQATT and CDR2 SNEGSKA come from the germline V gene (reference sequence). V was pared by 0 bases and J by 2 bases, with 12 bases between. CDR3 nucleotides: TGCAGTGCTAGAGATCTCCGCAGGCCCACAGATACGCAGTATTTT. Its protein product is CSARDLRRPTDTQYF.

The genes are TRBV15 and TRBJ2-2; D call uncertain. V shed 1 base and J shed 4 bases, with 10 bases lying between them. This CDR3 comprises 15 residues. The germline gives CDR1 LNHNV, CDR2 YYDKDF (reference sequence). This CDR3 is CATSRVAQGTGELFF. The CDR3 DNA reads as TGTGCCACCAGCAGAGTCGCCCAAGGCACCGGGGAGCTGTTTTTT.

With regard to this clonotype: A much larger clone lies a single base off, so this may be a read error. The rearrangement links TRBV4-1 to TRBJ2-5, with TRBD2 matching over 13 bases. This CDR3 spans 15 amino acids. Trimming took 4 bases from V and 11 from J; bases not matched to a gene: 10. The germline V gene encodes CDR1 MGHRA and CDR2 YSYEKL. CDR3 residues: CASSRGLAGVGEQYF. CDR3 DNA sequence: TGCGCCAGCAGCCGAGGACTAGCGGGAGTGGGTGAGCAGTACTTC.

The V and J genes are TRBV3-1 and TRBJ1-1, with D possibly matching TRBD1 (5 bases). Germline CDR1 reads LGHDT; CDR2 reads YNNKEL (reference sequence). V gave up 2 bases and J gave up 2 bases, with 9 bases separating them. This CDR3 has 14 residues. CDR3 residues: CASSQTGLNTEAFF. DNA of the CDR3: TGTGCCAGCAGCCAAACAGGTCTCAACACTGAAGCTTTCTTT.

This rearrangement joins TRBV4-3 to TRBJ2-3; the D call may be TRBD1 or TRBD2 (5 bases each). Germline-derived CDR1 and CDR2 are LGHNA and YSLEER. V was cut by 1 base and J by 0 bases, with 11 bases left in between. This CDR3 has 16 amino acids. For the CDR3, the DNA is TGCGCCAGCAGCCAAGTCACCGGGGCGAGCACAGATACGCAGTATTTT. Protein: CASSQVTGASTDTQYF.

The rearrangement links TRBV24-1 to TRBJ2-1, with 8 bases identical to TRBD1. Germline CDR1 is KGHDR and CDR2 is SFDVKD. Losses at the gene ends were 4 bases for V and 9 bases for J; bases not matched to a gene: 4. The CDR3 totals 13 residues. CDR3 in amino acids: CATSDPTGVEQFF. CDR3 nucleotide sequence: TGTGCCACCAGTGACCCGACAGGGGTTGAGCAGTTCTTC.

The V and J genes are TRBV12-3 or TRBV12-4 and TRBJ2-7; 10 bases are shared with TRBD1. The CDR3 is 15 amino acids. Trimming took 6 bases from V and 0 from J; bases not matched to a gene: 5. CDR3 nucleotides: TGTGCCAGCAGATACGGGACAGGGGTCTCCTACGAGCAGTACTTC. Amino acid sequence: CASRYGTGVSYEQYF.

Comments on this clonotype: A much larger clone lies a single base off, so this may be a read error. DNA of the CDR3: TGTACCAGCAGCTCAGCCATTACAGGGGTTGGCCACGAGCAGTACTTC. This gives the protein CTSSSAITGVGHEQYF. V usage is TRBV6-5 and J usage is TRBJ2-5, with 7 bases matching TRBD1. The J call may be wrong; the DNA end is better matched by TRBJ2-7. Looked up from germline, CDR1 is MNHEY and CDR2 is SVGAGI. The CDR3 is 16 residues long.

This chain uses TRBV7-2 with TRBJ2-3, with 9 bases aligning to TRBD2. Germline V gives CDR1 SGHTA, CDR2 FQGNSA. The CDR3 totals 15 residues. The ends lost 8 bases at V and 3 bases at J; junction bases unmatched: 9. The CDR3 here is CASRRPGLATDTQYF. CDR3 nucleotide sequence: TGTGCCAGCCGCCGACCGGGACTAGCAACAGATACGCAGTATTTT.

The chain is built from TRBV20-1 and TRBJ2-5; D is unclear. Germline values: CDR1 DFQATT, CDR2 SNEGSKA (reference sequence). The CDR3 spans 15 residues. V was pared by 1 base and J by 0 bases, with 12 bases between. The chain's CDR3 is CSARVYRWNQETQYF. CDR3 DNA: TGCAGTGCTAGAGTTTATAGGTGGAACCAAGAGACCCAGTACTTC.

The rearrangement links TRBV6-6 to TRBJ2-3, with unresolved D. The germline gives CDR1 MNHNY, CDR2 SVGAGI (reference sequence). CDR3 size: 12 residues. V was clipped by 6 bases and J by 7 bases, with 11 bases between them. CDR3 DNA: TGTGCCAGCAGCTCTCAAGTTCATACGCAGTATTTT. As protein: CASSSQVHTQYF.

This chain links TRBV10-3 with TRBJ2-1; TRBD2 agrees at 8 bases. This CDR3 is 14 amino acids long. The J segment lost 10 bases and the V segment lost 6 bases, leaving 11 bases of the junction unmatched. The germline gives CDR1 ENHRY, CDR2 SYGVKD. The chain's CDR3 is CAISSGTRGSEQFF. The CDR3 coding sequence is TGTGCCATCAGCTCCGGGACTAGAGGATCCGAGCAGTTCTTC.